The source of this T cell receptor (beta chain) is a study of blood T cell repertoires in COVID-19. Study background: The origin of the acute and convalescent COVID-19 samples was the United States, Italy and Spain. PBMCs, B-cell-depleted T cells, or T cells provided the cDNA or gDNA that made up the material.

The V segment lost 2 bases and the J segment 3 bases; nucleotides outside the gene matches: 4. Germline V CDR1 and CDR2: LGHNT, FRNRAP. The length of the CDR3 is 15 residues. Authors' processing steps: Using reference gene primer amplification, nucleated cell counts were estimated. The table came from immunoSEQ multiplex PCR; TCRdb's copy has only in-frame clones and leaves some out. That table gives V, J and clone size, and the DNA gave D and trimming. The profile shows about 230,000 clones, 65% to 90% of them singletons. The material sequenced was peripheral blood. The rearrangement uses TRBV12-5 and TRBJ1-1; TRBD1 aligns across 9 bases. This TCR was sampled from a middle-aged man who had recovered from COVID-19. The CDR3 protein is CASGLSTGGDTEAFF. For the CDR3, the DNA is TGTGCTAGTGGTTTGTCGACAGGGGGGGACACTGAAGCTTTCTTT.